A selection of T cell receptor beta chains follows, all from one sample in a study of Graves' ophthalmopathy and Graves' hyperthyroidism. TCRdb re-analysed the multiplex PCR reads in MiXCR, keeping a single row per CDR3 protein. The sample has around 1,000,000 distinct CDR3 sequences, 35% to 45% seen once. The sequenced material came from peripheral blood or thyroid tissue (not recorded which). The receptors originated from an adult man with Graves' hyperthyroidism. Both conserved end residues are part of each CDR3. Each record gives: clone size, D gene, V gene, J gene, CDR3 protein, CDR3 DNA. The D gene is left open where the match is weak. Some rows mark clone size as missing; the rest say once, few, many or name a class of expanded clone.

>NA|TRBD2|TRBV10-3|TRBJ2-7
CAISEGRGGVGEQYF
TGTGCCATCAGTGAAGGTCGGGGAGGGGTGGGCGAGCAGTACTTC
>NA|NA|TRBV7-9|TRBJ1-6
CASSLGRGGSSYNSPLHF
TGTGCCAGCAGCTTAGGACGGGGAGGTAGCTCCTATAATTCACCCCTCCACTTT
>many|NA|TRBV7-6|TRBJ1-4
CASSAFVDRGEKLFF
TGTGCCAGCAGCGCATTCGTTGACAGAGGGGAAAAACTGTTTTTT
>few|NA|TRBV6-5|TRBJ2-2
CASSYGGGELFF
TGTGCCAGCAGTTACGGTGGCGGGGAGCTGTTTTTT
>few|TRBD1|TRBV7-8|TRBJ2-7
CASSPGRRQGDSYEQYF
TGTGCCAGCAGCCCGGGTAGAAGACAGGGGGATTCCTACGAGCAGTACTTC
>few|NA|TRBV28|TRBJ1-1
CASRNTVTEAFF
TGTGCCAGCAGGAATACTGTGACTGAAGCTTTCTTT
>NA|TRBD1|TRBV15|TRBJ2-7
CATSRDRTYEQYF
TGTGCCACCAGCCGGGACAGAACCTACGAGCAGTACTTC
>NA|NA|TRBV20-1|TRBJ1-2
CSKTTPNYGYTF
TGCAGTAAAACGACACCTAACTATGGCTACACCTTC
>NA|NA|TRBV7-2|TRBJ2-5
CASSQVGVRETQYF
TGTGCCAGCAGCCAGGTGGGGGTCCGGGAGACCCAGTACTTC
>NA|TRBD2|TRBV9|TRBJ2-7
CASSSTSGSVEQYF
TGTGCCAGCAGCTCGACTAGCGGGAGTGTCGAGCAGTACTTC
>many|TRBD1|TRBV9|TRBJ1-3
CASSGRTGDSGNTIYF
TGTGCCAGCAGCGGAAGGACAGGCGACTCTGGAAACACCATATATTTT
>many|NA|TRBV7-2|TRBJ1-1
CASSLTGEMNTEAFF
TGTGCCAGCAGCTTAACGGGTGAGATGAACACTGAAGCTTTCTTT
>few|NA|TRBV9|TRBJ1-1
CASSVDPGANTEAFF
TGTGCCAGCAGCGTAGATCCGGGGGCCAACACTGAAGCTTTCTTT
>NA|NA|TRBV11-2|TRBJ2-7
CASSHSSKRALSYEQYF
TGTGCCAGCAGCCACTCTTCCAAGCGAGCCCTCTCCTACGAGCAGTACTTC
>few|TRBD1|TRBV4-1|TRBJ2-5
CASSQDQVGTEAGTQYF
TGCGCCAGCAGCCAAGATCAAGTTGGGACAGAGGCTGGGACCCAGTACTTC
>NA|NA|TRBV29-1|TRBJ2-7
CSATLDRPYEQYF
TGCAGTGCCACGCTTGACAGGCCCTACGAGCAGTACTTC
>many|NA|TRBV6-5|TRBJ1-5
CASSGSGRGGNQPQHF
TGTGCCAGCAGTGGGTCGGGCCGCGGTGGCAATCAGCCCCAGCATTTT
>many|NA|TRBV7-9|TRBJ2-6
CASSLDSGSGANVLTF
TGTGCCAGCAGCTTAGATTCCGGATCTGGGGCCAACGTCCTGACTTTC
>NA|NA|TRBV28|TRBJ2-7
CASSPVRDLRHEQYF
TGTGCCAGCAGTCCCGTCCGGGACCTGCGGCACGAGCAGTACTTC
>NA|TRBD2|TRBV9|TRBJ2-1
CASSPRVGLAVTNEQFF
TGTGCCAGCAGCCCCCGCGTCGGGCTAGCGGTAACCAATGAGCAGTTCTTC
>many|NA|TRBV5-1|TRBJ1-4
CASSLQPSNEKLFF
TGCGCCAGCAGCTTACAGCCCAGTAATGAAAAACTGTTTTTT
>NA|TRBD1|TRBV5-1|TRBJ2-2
CASSETGVRTRELFF
TGCGCCAGCAGCGAGACAGGGGTTCGCACCCGGGAGCTGTTTTTT
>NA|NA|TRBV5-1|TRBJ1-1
CASSLIAGARTEAFF
TGCGCCAGCAGCTTGATCGCAGGGGCGCGTACTGAAGCTTTCTTT
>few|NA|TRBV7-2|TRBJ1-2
CASSLVAGGDYGYTF
TGTGCCAGCAGCTTAGTCGCGGGGGGGGACTATGGCTACACCTTC
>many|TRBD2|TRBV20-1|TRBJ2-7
CSAASGGYEQYF
TGCAGTGCTGCATCGGGGGGCTACGAGCAGTACTTC
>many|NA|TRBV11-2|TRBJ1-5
CASSLGHVGPQHF
TGTGCCAGCAGCTTAGGGCACGTAGGGCCCCAGCATTTT
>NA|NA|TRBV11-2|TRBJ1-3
CASSLDLRGSLYSGNTIYF
TGTGCCAGCAGCTTAGATCTTCGTGGCAGCCTCTACTCTGGAAACACCATATATTTT
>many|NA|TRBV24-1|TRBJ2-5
CATSDFGETQYF
TGTGCCACCAGTGATTTTGGAGAGACCCAGTACTTC
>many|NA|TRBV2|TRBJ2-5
CASSETGFQETQYF
TGTGCCAGCAGTGAGACGGGCTTCCAAGAGACCCAGTACTTC
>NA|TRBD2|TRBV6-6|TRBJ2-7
CAISYSSGASYEQYF
TGTGCCATCAGTTACTCCAGCGGGGCATCCTACGAGCAGTACTTC
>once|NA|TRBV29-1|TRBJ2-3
CSVVIFEVRDTQYF
TGCAGCGTTGTGATTTTTGAAGTCAGGGATACGCAGTATTTT
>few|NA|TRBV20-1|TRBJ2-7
CSASLLFEQYF
TGCAGTGCTAGTCTACTTTTCGAGCAGTACTTC
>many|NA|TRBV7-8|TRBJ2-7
CASSKSPTGYEQYF
TGTGCCAGCAGCAAAAGCCCGACAGGCTACGAGCAGTACTTC
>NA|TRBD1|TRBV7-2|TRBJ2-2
CASSLGTGPTGELFF
TGTGCCAGCAGCTTAGGGACAGGGCCCACCGGGGAGCTGTTTTTT
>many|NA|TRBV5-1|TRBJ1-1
CASSEDGTMNTEAFF
TGCGCCAGCAGCGAAGACGGGACAATGAACACTGAAGCTTTCTTT
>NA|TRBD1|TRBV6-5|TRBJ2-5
CAHTPDRAGTQYF
TGTGCCCACACCCCGGACAGGGCAGGGACCCAGTACTTC
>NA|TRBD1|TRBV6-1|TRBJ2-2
CASRDRAGSGELFF
TGTGCCAGCAGGGACAGGGCTGGGTCCGGGGAGCTGTTTTTT